Included here is one T cell receptor (beta chain) sequence, with context. Sequenced by immunoSEQ multiplex PCR; TCRdb stores in-frame clones only, minus some. The table records about 530,000 clones, about 89% of them present only once. The data were taken from a study of blood T cell repertoires in COVID-19. This clonotype originated in a woman aged 45-60 years with COVID-19, enrolled during active disease. Input material: peripheral blood.

The CDR3 loop reads CASRRSVSNEKLFF. The CDR3 DNA reads as TGTGCCAGCAGGAGGAGTGTGTCCAATGAAAAACTGTTTTTT. The rearrangement joins TRBV6-5 to TRBJ1-4; D is unresolved. Trimming took 6 bases from V and 5 from J, leaving 13 bases between them. This CDR3 has 14 amino acids. Germline CDR1 and CDR2: MNHEY and SVGAGI.